These T cell receptor beta chains were read from a single sample in a study of shared clonotypes between healthy human individuals. The protocol was immunoSEQ multiplex PCR, while the TCRdb copy is restricted to in-frame clones and leaves out a portion. The profile covers millions of clones, with 85% to 95% appearing a single time and under 0.45% taken by the ten largest. Sequenced material: naive CD4+ T cells from PBMCs. The receptors derive from a man aged 18-30 years in good health. Some clones in this sample may be carry-over from other donors' samples. The CDR3 runs from the conserved cysteine through the conserved F or W. Each record gives: V gene, clone size, J gene, D gene, CDR3 protein, CDR3 DNA. D genes are given only for firm matches. Clone size appears in some rows only: once, few, many, or a class for an expanded clone.

TRBV5-1	.	TRBJ1-1	.	CASSSQGTTEAFF	TGCGCCAGCAGCTCACAAGGGACCACTGAAGCTTTCTTT
TRBV5-1	.	TRBJ2-5	.	CASSLVRETQYF	TGCGCCAGCAGCTTGGTCCGAGAGACCCAGTACTTC
TRBV10-3	.	TRBJ1-4	.	CATKTGENEKLFF	TGTGCCACGAAGACAGGAGAAAATGAAAAACTGTTTTTT
TRBV4-1	.	TRBJ2-3	TRBD2	CASSPGTSGKADTQYF	TGCGCCAGCAGCCCCGGGACTAGCGGGAAGGCAGATACGCAGTATTTT
TRBV18	.	TRBJ2-3	.	CASSPPGTYKHTQYF	TGTGCCAGCTCACCACCGGGGACCTACAAACATACGCAGTATTTT
TRBV11-3	once	TRBJ2-2	.	CASSLASWTGELFF	TGTGCCAGCAGCTTAGCTAGCTGGACCGGGGAGCTGTTTTTT
TRBV4-1	.	TRBJ1-1	.	CASSQEWGDTEAFF	TGCGCCAGCAGCCAAGAGTGGGGAGACACTGAAGCTTTCTTT
TRBV7-2	.	TRBJ2-5	.	CASSLANPSETQYF	TGTGCCAGCAGCTTAGCCAACCCCTCAGAGACCCAGTACTTC
TRBV27	.	TRBJ1-1	.	CASSLSGRFNTEAFF	TGTGCCAGCAGTTTAAGCGGGAGATTCAACACTGAAGCTTTCTTT
TRBV28	.	TRBJ2-7	.	CASSWSGTHFTGSYEQYF	TGTGCCAGCAGTTGGTCCGGGACACACTTTACAGGCTCCTACGAGCAGTACTTC
TRBV19	once	TRBJ1-2	TRBD1	CASSEIGQGYGYTF	TGTGCCAGTAGTGAAATCGGACAGGGCTATGGCTACACCTTC
TRBV7-9	.	TRBJ2-5	.	CASSRGGGGETQYF	TGTGCCAGCAGCCGAGGAGGCGGAGGGGAGACCCAGTACTTC
TRBV5-1	once	TRBJ2-5	TRBD2	CASSFLAGGQETQYF	TGCGCCAGCAGCTTTCTAGCGGGCGGACAAGAGACCCAGTACTTC
TRBV5-1	.	TRBJ2-7	TRBD1	CASSLAPGQGSYEQYF	TGCGCCAGCAGCTTGGCTCCGGGACAGGGTAGCTACGAGCAGTACTTC
TRBV7-9	.	TRBJ2-7	.	CASSFVGVPYEQYF	TGTGCCAGCAGCTTTGTCGGGGTCCCCTACGAGCAGTACTTC
TRBV7-3	.	TRBJ2-3	TRBD2	CASSARTSGSFDTQYF	TGTGCCAGCAGCGCCCGGACTAGCGGGAGTTTTGATACGCAGTATTTT